The sequence of this TCR beta chain was determined in a study of blood T cell repertoires in COVID-19. Study-wide context: Sources were T cells, B-cell-depleted T cells, or PBMCs; the material itself was cDNA or gDNA.

Between the trimmed V and J ends, which lost 5 bases and 9 bases, there was a span of 14 bases. Germline V gene lookup returns CDR1 SGHAT and CDR2 FQNNGV. The CDR3 spans 13 residues. Original processing methods: Amplification from reference gene primers served as the basis for estimated nucleated cell counts. The assay was immunoSEQ multiplex PCR, and TCRdb's table has in-frame clones only and misses some. D and trimming were read from the DNA, whereas the V and J calls and clone size are those reported in that table. Of over 45,000 clones in the sample, 88% were seen once. The sample taken for sequencing was peripheral blood. The TCR originated in a man aged 60 to 69 with active COVID-19. This rearrangement joins TRBV11-2 to TRBJ1-5; D possibly corresponds to TRBD1 (5 bases). In DNA form, the CDR3 reads TGTGCCAGCAGCCCGGGACTCTCCACGCCCCAGCATTTT. Its translation: CASSPGLSTPQHF. Using reference TRBV11-2 and TRBJ1-5 for the parts outside the CDR3, the full variable domain is EAGVAQSPRYKIIEKRQSVAFWCNPISGHATLYWYQQILGQGPKLLIQFQNNGVVDDSQLPKDRFSAERLKGVDSTLKIQPAKLEDSAVYLCASSPGLSTPQHFGDGTRLSIL.